The T cell receptor (beta chain) described here comes from a study of response to subunit inactivated influenza vaccine. Study-wide points: Each seasonal flu vaccination may recruit only limited new T cells, authors suggested.

TCRdb reprocessed the RT-PCR reads via MiXCR and lists one record per CDR3 protein. The sample holds about 310,000 distinct CDR3 sequences, 21% seen once. Germline CDR1 and CDR2: LNHDA and SQIVND (reference sequence). Losses at the gene ends were 4 bases for V and 7 bases for J; bases not matched to a gene: 9. The CDR3 has 16 amino acids. With respect to this clonotype: Its antigen is unidentified.

Sequenced here: PBMCs from blood, sampled approximately 20 months after vaccination. The source is a man aged 50-75 years who received an inactivated influenza vaccine. This rearrangement joins TRBV19 to TRBJ1-5; 11 bases map to TRBD1. The CDR3 DNA follows: TGTGCCAGTAGTACCCGGGACAGGGGGAGAGGACAGCCCCAGCATTTT. Its protein product is CASSTRDRGRGQPQHF. The full variable domain, its missing parts supplied by reference TRBV19 and TRBJ1-5, is DGGITQSPKYLFRKEGQNVTLSCEQNLNHDAMYWYRQDPGQGLRLIYYSQIVNDFQKGDIAEGYSVSREKKESFPLTVTSAQKNPTAFYLCASSTRDRGRGQPQHFGDGTRLSIL.